This T cell receptor (beta chain) emerged from a study of control samples from healthy donors and cancer patients (dated by TCRdb to 2020 to 2021). The library was prepared using the immunoSEQ multiplex PCR assay. In TCRdb, the immuneACCESS table is reduced to in-frame sequences with V and J assigned. These tables do not hold every clone; where another copy was compared, an unresolved V gene accounts for under half, and the others remain unexplained. The sample table holds just under 150,000 clones, of which about 90% were seen once. The ten largest clones take up roughly 3.1% of the sample. Worth noting for this clone: The antigen it binds to is not known. Per-base qualities were not stored, and no clone one base away is much larger.

Via the germline V gene, CDR1 is SGHRS and CDR2 YFSETQ. V is trimmed back by 1 base and J by 2 bases, and the junction contains 4 bases that no gene match accounts for. Its CDR3 holds 16 amino acids, cysteine through phenylalanine. Only CDR3 DNA remains: 48 bases, in frame from the first base. This TCR came from a man between 25 and 39 years old in good health. The sample was blood. The V and J genes are TRBV5-1 and TRBJ2-7; TRBD2 aligns with 12 central bases. This receptor has the CDR3 CASSLTLAGGAYEQYF. The nucleotide sequence reads TGCGCCAGCAGCTTGACACTAGCGGGGGGTGCCTACGAGCAGTACTTC.